This paragraph reports one TCR beta chain. This same CDR3 is encoded by further DNA sequences in the sample. TCRdb's table, derived via immunoSEQ multiplex PCR, lists solely in-frame clones and lacks some. This sample has some 200,000 clones, with about four fifths found just once. The sample belongs to a study of blood T cell repertoires in COVID-19. The sequencing sample was made of peripheral blood. This receptor was identified in an elderly woman with COVID-19, enrolled during active disease.

The CDR3 is CASSQGGNQPQHF. CDR3 bases: TGTGCCAGCAGCCAAGGAGGAAATCAGCCCCAGCATTTT. The chain combines TRBV3-1 (or the pseudogene TRBV3-2) with TRBJ1-5; D remains ambiguous. Trimming left V 1 base short and J 4 bases short, with 5 bases between. Germline assignment: CDR1 LGHDT and CDR2 YNNKEL (reference sequence). The CDR3 covers 13 residues.